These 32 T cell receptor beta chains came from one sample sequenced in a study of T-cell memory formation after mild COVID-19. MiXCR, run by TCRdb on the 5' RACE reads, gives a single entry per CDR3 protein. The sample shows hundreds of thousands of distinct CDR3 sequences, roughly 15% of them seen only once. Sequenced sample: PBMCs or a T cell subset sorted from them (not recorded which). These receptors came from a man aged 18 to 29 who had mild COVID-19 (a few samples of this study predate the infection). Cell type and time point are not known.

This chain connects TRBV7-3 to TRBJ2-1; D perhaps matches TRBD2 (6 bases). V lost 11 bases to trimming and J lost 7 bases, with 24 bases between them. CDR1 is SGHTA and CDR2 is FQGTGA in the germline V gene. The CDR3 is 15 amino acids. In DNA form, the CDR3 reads TGTGCCTCCAGCCTGGGCGGGGCCCGTGGGAATGAGCAGTTCTTC. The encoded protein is CASSLGGARGNEQFF.

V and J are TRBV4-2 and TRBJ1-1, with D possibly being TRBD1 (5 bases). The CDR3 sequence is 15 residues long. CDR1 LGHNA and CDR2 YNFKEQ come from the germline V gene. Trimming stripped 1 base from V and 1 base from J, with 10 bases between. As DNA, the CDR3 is TGTGCCAGCAGCCAAGGACAGCTTTCGAACACTGAAGCTTTCTTT. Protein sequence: CASSQGQLSNTEAFF.

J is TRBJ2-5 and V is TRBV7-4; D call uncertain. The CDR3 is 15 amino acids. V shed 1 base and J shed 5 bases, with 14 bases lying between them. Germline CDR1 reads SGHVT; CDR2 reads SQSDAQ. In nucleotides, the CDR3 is TGTGCCAGCAGCTTAGGGGGATCTAGGGCGGAGACCCAGTACTTC. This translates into CASSLGGSRAETQYF.

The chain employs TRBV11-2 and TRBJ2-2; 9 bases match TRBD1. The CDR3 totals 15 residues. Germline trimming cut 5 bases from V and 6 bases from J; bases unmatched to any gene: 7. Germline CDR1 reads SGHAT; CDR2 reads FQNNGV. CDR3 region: CASSPHRGRPGELFF. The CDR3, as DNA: TGTGCCAGCAGCCCGCACAGGGGGCGCCCCGGGGAGCTGTTTTTT.

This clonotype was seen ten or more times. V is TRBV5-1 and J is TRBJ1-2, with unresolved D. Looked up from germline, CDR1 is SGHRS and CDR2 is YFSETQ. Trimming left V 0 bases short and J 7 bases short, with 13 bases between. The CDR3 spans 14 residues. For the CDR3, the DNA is TGCGCCAGCAGCTTGGACACCGAAGGAGGTGGCTACACCTTC. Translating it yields CASSLDTEGGGYTF.

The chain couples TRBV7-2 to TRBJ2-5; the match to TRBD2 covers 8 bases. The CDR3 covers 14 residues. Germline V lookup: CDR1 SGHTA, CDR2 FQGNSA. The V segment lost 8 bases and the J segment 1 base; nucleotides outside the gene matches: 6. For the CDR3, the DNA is TGTGCCAGCGGCCTAGCGGGTCTCCAAGAGACCCAGTACTTC. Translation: CASGLAGLQETQYF.

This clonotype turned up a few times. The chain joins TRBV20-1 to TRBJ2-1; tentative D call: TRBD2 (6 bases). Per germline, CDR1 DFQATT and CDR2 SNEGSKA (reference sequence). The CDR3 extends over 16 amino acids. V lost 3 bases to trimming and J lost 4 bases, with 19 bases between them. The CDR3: CSARPILAGSYNEQFF. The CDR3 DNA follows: TGCAGTGCTAGGCCTATTCTCGCGGGGTCTTACAATGAGCAGTTCTTC.

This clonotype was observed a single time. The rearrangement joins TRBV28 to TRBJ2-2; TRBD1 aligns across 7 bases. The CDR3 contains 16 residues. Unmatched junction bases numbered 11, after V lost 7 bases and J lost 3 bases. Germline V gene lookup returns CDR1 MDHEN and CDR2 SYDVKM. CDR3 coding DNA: TGTGCCAGCACCCTCCCCCGGGACAGATACACCGGGGAGCTGTTTTTT. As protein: CASTLPRDRYTGELFF. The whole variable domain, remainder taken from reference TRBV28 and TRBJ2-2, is DVKVTQSSRYLVKRTGEKVFLECVQDMDHENMFWYRQDPGLGLRLIYFSYDVKMKEKGDIPEGYSVSREKKERFSLILESASTNQTSMYLCASTLPRDRYTGELFFGEGSRLTVL.

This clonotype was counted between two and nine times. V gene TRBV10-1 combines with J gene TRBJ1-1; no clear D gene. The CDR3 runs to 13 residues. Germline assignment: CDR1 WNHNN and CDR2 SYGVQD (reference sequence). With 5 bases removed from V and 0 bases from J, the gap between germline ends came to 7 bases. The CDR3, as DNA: TGCGCCAGCAGTTATAGCATGAACACTGAAGCTTTCTTT. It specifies CASSYSMNTEAFF.

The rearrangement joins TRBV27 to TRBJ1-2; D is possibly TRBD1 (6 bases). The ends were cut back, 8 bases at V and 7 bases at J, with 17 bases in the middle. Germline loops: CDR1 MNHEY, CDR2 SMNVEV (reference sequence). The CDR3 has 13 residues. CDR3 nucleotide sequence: TGTGCCAGCTTCGCGGGGGGGCCAGTTGGCTACACCTTC. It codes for CASFAGGPVGYTF.

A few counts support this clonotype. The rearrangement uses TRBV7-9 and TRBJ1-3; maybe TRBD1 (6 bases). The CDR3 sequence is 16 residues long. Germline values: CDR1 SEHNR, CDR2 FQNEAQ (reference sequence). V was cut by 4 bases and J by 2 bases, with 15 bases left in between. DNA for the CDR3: TGTGCCAGCAGCTCACCCCGGGACAAGCCTGGAAACACCATATATTTT. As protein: CASSSPRDKPGNTIYF.

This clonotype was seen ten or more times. CDR3 loop: CASSPDGGGYEQYF. The CDR3 nucleotides read TGCGCCAGCAGCCCGGATGGGGGGGGCTACGAGCAGTACTTC. This chain links TRBV5-1 with TRBJ2-7; TRBD2 aligns across 7 bases. The CDR3 covers 14 residues. Germline values: CDR1 SGHRS, CDR2 YFSETQ. Trimming removed 4 bases from V and 3 bases from J; junction bases left unmatched: 7. The variable domain in full, with the rest retrieved from reference TRBV5-1 and TRBJ2-7, is KAGVTQTPRYLIKTRGQQVTLSCSPISGHRSVSWYQQTPGQGLQFLFEYFSETQRNKGNFPGRFSGRQFSNSRSEMNVSTLELGDSALYLCASSPDGGGYEQYFGPGTRLTVT.

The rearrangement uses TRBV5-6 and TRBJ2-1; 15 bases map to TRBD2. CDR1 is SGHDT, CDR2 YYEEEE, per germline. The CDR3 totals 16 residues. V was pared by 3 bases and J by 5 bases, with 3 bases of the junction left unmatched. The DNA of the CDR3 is TGTGCCAGCAGCTGGGGACTAGCGGGGGGAAACAATGAGCAGTTCTTC. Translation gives CASSWGLAGGNNEQFF.

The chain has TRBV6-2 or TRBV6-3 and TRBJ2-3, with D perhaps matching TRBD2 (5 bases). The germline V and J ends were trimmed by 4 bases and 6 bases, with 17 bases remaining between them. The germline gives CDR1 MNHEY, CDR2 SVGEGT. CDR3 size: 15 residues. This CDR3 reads CASSSRPSIGDTQYF. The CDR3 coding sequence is TGTGCCAGCAGTTCCCGACCTAGCATCGGGGATACGCAGTATTTT.

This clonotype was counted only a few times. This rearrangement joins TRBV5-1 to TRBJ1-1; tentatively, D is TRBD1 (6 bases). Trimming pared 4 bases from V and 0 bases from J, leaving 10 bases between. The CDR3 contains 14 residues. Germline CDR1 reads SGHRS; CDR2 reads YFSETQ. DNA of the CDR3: TGCGCCAGCAGCCCAGGGGACCTGAACACTGAAGCTTTCTTT. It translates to CASSPGDLNTEAFF.

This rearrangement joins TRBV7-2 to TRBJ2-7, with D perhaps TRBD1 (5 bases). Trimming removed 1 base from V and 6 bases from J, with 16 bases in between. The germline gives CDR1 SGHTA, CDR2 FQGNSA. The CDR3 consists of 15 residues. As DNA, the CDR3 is TGTGCCAGCAGCTTAGATCGCCTGACAGAGAGCGAGCAGTACGTC. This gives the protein CASSLDRLTESEQYV.

CDR3 sequence reads: CASSLVSGQPQHF. In DNA form, the CDR3 reads TGTGCCAGCAGCTTAGTTTCCGGGCAGCCCCAGCATTTT. The chain uses TRBV7-8 and TRBJ1-5; D is ambiguous. Germline-derived CDR1 and CDR2 are SGHVS and FQNEAQ. The CDR3 loop spans 13 amino acids. V was trimmed by 1 base and J by 7 bases, leaving 8 bases between them.

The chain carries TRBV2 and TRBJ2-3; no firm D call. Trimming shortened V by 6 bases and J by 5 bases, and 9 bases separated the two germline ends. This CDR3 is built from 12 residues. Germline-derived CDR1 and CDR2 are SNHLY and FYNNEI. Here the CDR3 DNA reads TGTGCCAGCAGGGAGACGAGAGATACGCAGTATTTT. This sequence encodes CASRETRDTQYF. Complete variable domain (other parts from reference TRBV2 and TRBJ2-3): EPEVTQTPSHQVTQMGQEVILRCVPISNHLYFYWYRQILGQKVEFLVSFYNNEISEKSEIFDDQFSVERPDGSNFTLKIRSTKLEDSAMYFCASRETRDTQYFGPGTRLTVL.

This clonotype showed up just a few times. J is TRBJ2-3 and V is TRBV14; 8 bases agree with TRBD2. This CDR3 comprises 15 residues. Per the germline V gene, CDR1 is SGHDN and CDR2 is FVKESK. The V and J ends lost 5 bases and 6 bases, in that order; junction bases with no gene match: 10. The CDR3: CASSYTSGWGDTQYF. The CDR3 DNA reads TGTGCCAGCAGCTACACTAGCGGATGGGGTGATACGCAGTATTTT.

The CDR3 DNA sequence: TGTGCCAGCAGCGTCTTAGGGGGCTCTAACACTGAAGCTTTCTTT. The encoded protein is CASSVLGGSNTEAFF. The V gene is TRBV9, the J gene TRBJ1-1, with 7 bases that match TRBD1. V lost 2 bases, J lost 2 bases, and 6 bases stayed unmatched. The germline V gene encodes CDR1 SGDLS and CDR2 YYNGEE. This CDR3 contains 15 residues.

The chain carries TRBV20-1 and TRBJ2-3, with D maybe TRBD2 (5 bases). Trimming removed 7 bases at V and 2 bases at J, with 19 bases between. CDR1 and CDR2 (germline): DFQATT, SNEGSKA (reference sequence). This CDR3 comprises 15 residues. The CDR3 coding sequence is TGCAGTGACAGCCCCACTAGTCCCCTCACAGATACGCAGTATTTT. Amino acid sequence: CSDSPTSPLTDTQYF.

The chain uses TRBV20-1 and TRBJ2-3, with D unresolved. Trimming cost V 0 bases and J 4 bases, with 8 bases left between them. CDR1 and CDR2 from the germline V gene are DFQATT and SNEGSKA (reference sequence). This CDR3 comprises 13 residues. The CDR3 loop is CSARDTNSDTQYF. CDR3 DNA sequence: TGCAGTGCTAGAGATACTAACTCAGATACGCAGTATTTT.

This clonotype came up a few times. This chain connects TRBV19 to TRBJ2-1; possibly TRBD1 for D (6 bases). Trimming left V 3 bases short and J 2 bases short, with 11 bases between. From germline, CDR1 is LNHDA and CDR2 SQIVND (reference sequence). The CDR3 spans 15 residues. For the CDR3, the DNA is TGTGCCAGTAGTATTGGGTGGACAGCCTACAATGAGCAGTTCTTC. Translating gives CASSIGWTAYNEQFF.

This CDR3 is CSVEAGQNQPQHF. For the CDR3, the DNA is TGCAGCGTTGAAGCAGGGCAGAATCAGCCCCAGCATTTT. The chain recombines TRBV29-1 with TRBJ1-5, with a possible D match to TRBD1 (5 bases). Germline CDR1 reads SQVTM; CDR2 reads ANQGSEA. V gave up 1 base and J gave up 4 bases, with 8 bases separating them. The CDR3 contains 13 residues. Full variable domain (rest looked up from reference TRBV29-1 and TRBJ1-5): SAVISQKPSRDICQRGTSLTIQCQVDSQVTMMFWYRQQPGQSLTLIATANQGSEATYESGFVIDKFPISRPNLTFSTLTVSNMSPEDSSIYLCSVEAGQNQPQHFGDGTRLSIL.

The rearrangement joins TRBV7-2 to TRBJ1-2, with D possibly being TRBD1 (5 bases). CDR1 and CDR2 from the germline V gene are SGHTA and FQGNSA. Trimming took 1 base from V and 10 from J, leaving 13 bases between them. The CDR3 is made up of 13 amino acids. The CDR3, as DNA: TGTGCCAGCAGCTTAGACCGACAGCCGTACTACACCTTC. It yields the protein CASSLDRQPYYTF. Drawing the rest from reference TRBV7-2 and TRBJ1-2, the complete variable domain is GAGVSQSPSNKVTEKGKDVELRCDPISGHTALYWYRQSLGQGLEFLIYFQGNSAPDKSGLPSDRFSAERTGGSVSTLTIQRTQQEDSAVYLCASSLDRQPYYTFGSGTRLTVV.

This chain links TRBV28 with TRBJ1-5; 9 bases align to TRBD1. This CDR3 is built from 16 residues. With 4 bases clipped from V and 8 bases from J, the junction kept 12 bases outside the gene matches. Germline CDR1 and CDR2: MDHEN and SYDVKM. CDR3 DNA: TGTGCCAGCAGTTCTTCACCGGGACAGGGCAGGAAGCCCCAGCATTTT. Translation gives CASSSSPGQGRKPQHF. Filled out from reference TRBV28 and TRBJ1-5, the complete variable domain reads DVKVTQSSRYLVKRTGEKVFLECVQDMDHENMFWYRQDPGLGLRLIYFSYDVKMKEKGDIPEGYSVSREKKERFSLILESASTNQTSMYLCASSSSPGQGRKPQHFGDGTRLSIL.

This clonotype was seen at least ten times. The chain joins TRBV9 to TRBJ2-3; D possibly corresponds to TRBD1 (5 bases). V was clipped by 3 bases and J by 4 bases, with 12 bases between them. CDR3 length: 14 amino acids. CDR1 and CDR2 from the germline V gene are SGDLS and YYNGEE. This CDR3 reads CASSESGAADTQYF. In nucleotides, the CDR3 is TGTGCCAGCAGCGAGAGTGGGGCGGCAGATACGCAGTATTTT.

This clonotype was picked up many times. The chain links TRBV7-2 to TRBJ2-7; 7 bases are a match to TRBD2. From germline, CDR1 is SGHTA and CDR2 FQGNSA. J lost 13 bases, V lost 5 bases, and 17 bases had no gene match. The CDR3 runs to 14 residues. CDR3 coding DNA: TGTGCCAGCAGCCCCTATATGGAGGCTAGCGGACCTTACTTC. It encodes CASSPYMEASGPYF.

CDR3: CASSGRVQGGSPLHF. The CDR3 DNA reads TGTGCCAGCAGTGGAAGGGTACAGGGGGGTTCACCCCTCCACTTT. The rearrangement joins TRBV27 to TRBJ1-6; 8 bases line up with TRBD1. V was pared by 5 bases and J by 9 bases, with 9 bases of the junction left unmatched. The germline V gene has CDR1 MNHEY and CDR2 SMNVEV (reference sequence). The CDR3 is 15 residues long.

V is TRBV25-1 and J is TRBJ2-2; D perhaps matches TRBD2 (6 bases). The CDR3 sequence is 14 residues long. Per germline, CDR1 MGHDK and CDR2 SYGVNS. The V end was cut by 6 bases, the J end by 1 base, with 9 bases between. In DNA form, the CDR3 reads TGTGCCAGCAGATCAGCGGGGAACACCGGGGAGCTGTTTTTT. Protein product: CASRSAGNTGELFF.

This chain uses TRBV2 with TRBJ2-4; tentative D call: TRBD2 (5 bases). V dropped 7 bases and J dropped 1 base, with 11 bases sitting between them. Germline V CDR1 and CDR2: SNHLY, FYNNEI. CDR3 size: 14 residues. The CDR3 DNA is TGTGCCAGCACCGAGGGAACGGCCAAAAACATTCAGTACTTC. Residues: CASTEGTAKNIQYF. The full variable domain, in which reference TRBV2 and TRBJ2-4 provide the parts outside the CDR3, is EPEVTQTPSHQVTQMGQEVILRCVPISNHLYFYWYRQILGQKVEFLVSFYNNEISEKSEIFDDQFSVERPDGSNFTLKIRSTKLEDSAMYFCASTEGTAKNIQYFGAGTRLSVL.

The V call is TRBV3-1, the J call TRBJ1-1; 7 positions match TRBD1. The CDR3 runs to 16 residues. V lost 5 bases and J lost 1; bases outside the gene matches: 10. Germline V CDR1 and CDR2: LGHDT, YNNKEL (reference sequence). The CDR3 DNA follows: TGTGCCAGCAGCGAACGACCGGGACAGACGAACACTGAAGCTTTCTTT. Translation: CASSERPGQTNTEAFF.